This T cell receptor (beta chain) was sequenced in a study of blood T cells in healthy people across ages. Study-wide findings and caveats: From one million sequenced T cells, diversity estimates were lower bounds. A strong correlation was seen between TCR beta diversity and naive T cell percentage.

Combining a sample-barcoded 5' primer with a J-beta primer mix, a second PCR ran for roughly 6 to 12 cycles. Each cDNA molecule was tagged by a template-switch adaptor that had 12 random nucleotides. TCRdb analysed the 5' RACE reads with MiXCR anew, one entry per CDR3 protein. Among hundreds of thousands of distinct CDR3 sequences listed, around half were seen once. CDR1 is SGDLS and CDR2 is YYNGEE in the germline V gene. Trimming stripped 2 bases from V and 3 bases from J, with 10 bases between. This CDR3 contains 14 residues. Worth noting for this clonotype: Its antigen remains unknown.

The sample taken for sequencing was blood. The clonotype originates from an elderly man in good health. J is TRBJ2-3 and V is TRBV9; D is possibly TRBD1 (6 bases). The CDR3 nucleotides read TGTGCCAGCAGCGTTGATGGACAGACAGATACGCAGTATTTT. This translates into CASSVDGQTDTQYF. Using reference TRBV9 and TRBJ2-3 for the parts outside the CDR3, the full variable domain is DSGVTQTPKHLITATGQRVTLRCSPRSGDLSVYWYQQSLDQGLQFLIQYYNGEERAKGNILERFSAQQFPDLHSELNLSSLELGDSALYFCASSVDGQTDTQYFGPGTRLTVL.